What follows are 13 T cell receptor beta chains derived from one specimen sequenced in a study of blood T cells in healthy people across ages. The second PCR ran roughly 7 to 12 cycles with a sample-barcoded 5' primer and J-beta primers. TCRdb processed the 5' RACE reads anew with MiXCR; each CDR3 protein has one entry. The sample consists of about 510,000 distinct CDR3 sequences, about 25% of them appearing once. These sequences were also reported in another study, on T cells of mothers and their children.

Sequences were obtained from blood. The receptors derive from a boy aged 2 to 10 in good health.

This clonotype has more than one count but fewer than ten. The rearrangement uses TRBV12-3 or TRBV12-4 and TRBJ2-7; D possibly corresponds to TRBD2 (7 bases). The J call may not be correct, given that the DNA end is closer to TRBJ2-1. This CDR3 has 16 residues. CDR3 in DNA: TGTGCCAGCAGTCCGATCCTTCCTAGGGGGAGGGATGAGCAGTTCTTC. Its translation: CASSPILPRGRDEQFF.

The genes are TRBV5-1 and TRBJ1-1; 7 bases fit TRBD1. Per germline, CDR1 SGHRS and CDR2 YFSETQ. The CDR3 contains 15 residues. The V gene end was trimmed by 5 bases and the J gene end by 4 bases; junction bases not matched to a gene: 11. CDR3 sequence reads: CASRDIRGQTTEAFF. The CDR3 region has the DNA TGCGCCAGCAGAGATATCAGGGGACAGACCACTGAAGCTTTCTTT.

The V and J genes are TRBV5-1 and TRBJ2-3, with D perhaps TRBD2 (5 bases). This CDR3 spans 15 amino acids. Between the trimmed V and J ends, which lost 0 bases and 1 base, there was a span of 9 bases. The germline gives CDR1 SGHRS, CDR2 YFSETQ. The DNA for the CDR3 is TGCGCCAGCAGCTTGGACCTCGGGGGCACAGATACGCAGTATTTT. This gives the protein CASSLDLGGTDTQYF.

This chain joins TRBV30 and TRBJ2-1, with D tentatively TRBD1 (6 bases). Trimming took 4 bases from V and 4 from J, leaving 11 bases between them. The CDR3 covers 13 residues. Per the germline V gene, CDR1 is GTSNPN and CDR2 is SVGIG (reference sequence). CDR3 bases: TGTGCCTGGACGACAGGCACTTACAATGAGCAGTTCTTC. Its protein is CAWTTGTYNEQFF.

This clonotype occurred a few times. V is TRBV7-2 and J is TRBJ2-5; TRBD2 might be the D (6 bases). The last part of the DNA fits TRBJ2-1 better; the J call may be wrong. The CDR3 covers 15 residues. CDR1 and CDR2 from the germline V gene are SGHTA and FQGNSA. The CDR3 DNA sequence: TGTGCCAGCAGCTCCCCGGGACTCCATGCCAATGAGCAGTTCTTC. The encoded protein is CASSSPGLHANEQFF.

This clonotype was observed a few times. The CDR3 loop is CSAPERGVAEQYF. The DNA of the CDR3 is TGCAGTGCCCCAGAAAGGGGGGTAGCTGAGCAGTACTTC. The V and J genes are TRBV20-1 and TRBJ2-1; D may match TRBD1 or TRBD2 (6 bases each). Judging by the DNA end, TRBJ2-7 fits better; the J call may be wrong. Per the germline V gene, CDR1 is DFQATT and CDR2 is SNEGSKA (reference sequence). The CDR3 is made up of 13 amino acids.

The chain links TRBV23-1 to TRBJ1-4; no reliable D call. TRBV23-1 is an ORF; its function is uncertain. V gave up 5 bases and J gave up 8 bases, with 6 bases separating them. The CDR3 loop spans 11 amino acids. The CDR3 protein is CASSYFEKLFF. The CDR3 DNA sequence: TGCGCCAGCAGTTACTTCGAAAAACTGTTTTTT.

The chain has TRBV6-1 and TRBJ1-4; TRBD1 matches 9 bases. Trimming at V came to 6 bases and at J to 8 bases, leaving 7 bases not matched to a gene. Germline CDR1 MNHNS, CDR2 SASEGT. This CDR3 region has 14 residues. DNA for the CDR3: TGTGCCAGCAGGGAGGGACAGGGAAGCGAAAAACTGTTTTTT. Translated, it gives CASREGQGSEKLFF.

The chain employs TRBV6-5 and TRBJ2-4, with a possible D match to TRBD2 (5 bases). The CDR3 has 15 amino acids. The V gene lost 6 bases and the J gene lost 4 bases, with 16 bases spanning the gap. Germline V gene sequence: CDR1 MNHEY, CDR2 SVGAGI. The CDR3 nucleotides are TGTGCCAGCAGCCGGGGTCGACCGGGGAAAAACATTCAGTACTTC. The encoded protein is CASSRGRPGKNIQYF.

In its sample, this clonotype was seen a few times. V and J are TRBV7-2 and TRBJ1-1; D not certain. V lost 4 bases and J lost 0, with 9 bases in between. Germline CDR1 reads SGHTA; CDR2 reads FQGNSA. This CDR3 contains 14 residues. The CDR3 here is CASSSVGLNTEAFF. The CDR3 nucleotides are TGTGCCAGCAGCTCAGTCGGGCTGAACACTGAAGCTTTCTTT.

This clonotype was found a few times. The chain couples TRBV10-3 to TRBJ1-2, with 8 bases matching TRBD1. Trimming removed 2 bases from V and 11 bases from J; junction bases left unmatched: 4. This CDR3 has 12 amino acids. Germline V gives CDR1 ENHRY, CDR2 SYGVKD. CDR3 protein: CAISEVDREYTF. Written as DNA, the CDR3 is TGTGCCATCAGTGAGGTGGACAGGGAATACACCTTC.

The rearrangement uses TRBV12-3 or TRBV12-4 and TRBJ2-5; 15 nucleotides line up with TRBD2. The J call is doubtful: the DNA matches TRBJ2-1 better. The CDR3 length is 19 residues. The CDR3 DNA sequence: TGTGCCAGCAGCTCCGCGAGGGGACTAGCGGGAGGACGGCGGGGTGAGCAGTTCTTC. Protein sequence: CASSSARGLAGGRRGEQFF.

This clonotype came up a few times. This chain joins TRBV4-3 and TRBJ2-2; 10 positions agree with TRBD2. The CDR3 has 16 residues. V was clipped by 7 bases and J by 2 bases; unmatched bases: 7. CDR1 is LGHNA, CDR2 YSLEER, per germline. This chain's CDR3 is CASNTLAGFNTGELFF. The DNA for the CDR3 is TGCGCCAGCAACACACTAGCGGGATTTAACACCGGGGAGCTGTTTTTT.